Below, 30 T cell receptor beta chains from the same sample are listed, as sequenced in a study of CD8 T cells in ankylosing spondylitis. TCRdb reprocessed the 5' RACE reads via MiXCR and lists one record per CDR3 protein. Of about 64,000 distinct CDR3 sequences in the sample, approximately 6% were seen once. Sample: synovial fluid, either unsorted or a sorted T cell fraction (not recorded which). These receptors were taken from a male donor with ankylosing spondylitis.

This clonotype was counted at least ten times. The chain recombines TRBV10-3 with TRBJ1-1, with D unresolved. The CDR3 has 16 amino acids. Germline loops: CDR1 ENHRY, CDR2 SYGVKD. V lost 11 bases, J lost 3 bases, and 25 bases lay in between. As DNA, the CDR3 is TGTGCCGCCCGGCCTTGGGCGGGGATGATGGACACTGAAGCTTTCTTT. Its translation: CAARPWAGMMDTEAFF.

This clonotype was counted many times. V usage is TRBV6-2 or TRBV6-3 and J usage is TRBJ2-2, with unresolved D. CDR3 length: 15 amino acids. The germline V gene encodes CDR1 MNHEY and CDR2 SVGEGT. The ends were cut back, 2 bases at V and 3 bases at J, with 10 bases in the middle. This CDR3 reads CASSYHDADTGELFF. The DNA for the CDR3 is TGTGCCAGCAGTTACCATGATGCAGACACCGGGGAGCTGTTTTTT.

The table lists this clonotype with many counts. The genes are TRBV11-2 and TRBJ1-2; D gene uncertain. The V gene lost 5 bases and the J gene lost 1 base, with 23 bases spanning the gap. CDR3 length: 18 amino acids. In germline, CDR1 is SGHAT, CDR2 FQNNGV. The CDR3 is CASSPQVWAASHNYGYTF. The CDR3 DNA sequence: TGTGCCAGCAGCCCCCAAGTCTGGGCAGCTTCACATAACTATGGCTACACCTTC.

This clonotype has only a few counts. The V gene is TRBV7-2, the J gene TRBJ2-3; D may be TRBD1 (5 bases). The CDR3 length is 15 residues. Germline V gives CDR1 SGHTA, CDR2 FQGNSA. V was shortened by 1 base and J by 4 bases, with 12 bases between the two germline ends. The CDR3 loop reads CASSLDQGRADTQYF. CDR3 DNA: TGTGCCAGCAGCTTAGACCAGGGAAGAGCAGATACGCAGTATTTT.

This clonotype has only a few counts. The chain is built from TRBV27 and TRBJ2-3, with 13 bases identical to TRBD2. Germline V CDR1 and CDR2: MNHEY, SMNVEV (reference sequence). Germline trimming cut 4 bases from V and 4 bases from J; bases unmatched to any gene: 8. The CDR3 contains 17 residues. CDR3 sequence: CASSSRTSGSVSDTQYF. CDR3 bases: TGTGCCAGCAGTTCCCGGACTAGCGGGAGTGTGTCAGATACGCAGTATTTT.

This clonotype was recorded at least ten times. This CDR3 is CASSWTRDQPQHF. CDR3 nucleotide sequence: TGTGCCAGCAGTTGGACGAGAGATCAGCCCCAGCATTTT. The gene calls are TRBV6-6 and TRBJ1-5, with no clear D. The germline V and J ends were trimmed by 4 bases and 5 bases, with 9 bases remaining between them. The germline V gene has CDR1 MNHNY and CDR2 SVGAGI (reference sequence). CDR3 size: 13 residues.

This clonotype appeared many times. The chain has TRBV4-1 and TRBJ2-5; perhaps TRBD1 as D (6 bases). The CDR3 is made up of 15 amino acids. V lost 2 bases and J 2 bases, leaving 12 bases between the germline ends. Germline V gene lookup returns CDR1 MGHRA and CDR2 YSYEKL. CDR3 in DNA: TGCGCCAGCAGCCAACTATGGACAGCACAAGAGACCCAGTACTTC. This codes for CASSQLWTAQETQYF.

In this sample, this clonotype turned up a few times. The chain has TRBV7-9 and TRBJ2-3, with TRBD1 identical over 7 bases. V shed 5 bases, J shed 0 bases, and the junction held 8 bases outside the gene matches. The CDR3 sequence is 16 residues long. The germline V gene encodes CDR1 SEHNR and CDR2 FQNEAQ (reference sequence). CDR3: CASSRGDSESTDTQYF. CDR3 nucleotides: TGTGCCAGCAGCCGAGGGGACAGCGAAAGCACAGATACGCAGTATTTT.

V is TRBV6-2 or TRBV6-3 and J is TRBJ2-3; 7 positions agree with TRBD2. V trimming: 6 bases; J trimming: 2 bases; junction bases outside the gene matches: 11. The V gene's germline CDR1 is MNHEY and CDR2 SVGEGT. This CDR3 is built from 16 residues. CDR3 protein: CASRTRDYRFTDTQYF. The DNA for the CDR3 is TGTGCCAGCAGAACCCGGGACTATCGATTCACAGATACGCAGTATTTT.

Only a few counts were recorded for this clonotype. CDR3 residues: CASSGERNTEAFF. The DNA of the CDR3 is TGTGCCAGCTCGGGGGAACGGAACACTGAAGCTTTCTTT. This chain uses TRBV2 with TRBJ1-1; weak D call: TRBD1 (5 bases). Germline loops: CDR1 SNHLY, CDR2 FYNNEI. This CDR3 contains 13 residues. The V end was cut by 8 bases, the J end by 1 base, with 11 bases between.

This clonotype is labeled as medium-sized. The chain is built from TRBV28 and TRBJ2-5; TRBD2 matches 14 bases. The V and J ends lost 4 bases and 6 bases, in that order; junction bases with no gene match: 7. The length of the CDR3 is 16 residues. In germline, CDR1 is MDHEN, CDR2 SYDVKM. The CDR3 reads CASSSHGTSGSQTQYF. Here the CDR3 DNA reads TGTGCCAGCAGTTCCCACGGGACTAGCGGGAGTCAGACCCAGTACTTC.

This clonotype was counted only a few times. The genes are TRBV4-2 and TRBJ2-7; D is unclear. The germline gives CDR1 LGHNA, CDR2 YNFKEQ. V lost 4 bases, J lost 2 bases, and 15 bases lay in between. The CDR3 covers 15 residues. CDR3 nucleotides: TGTGCCAGCAGCCGTGACGAAGGCCAAACCTACGAGCAGTACTTC. As protein: CASSRDEGQTYEQYF.

This clonotype has at least ten counts. The chain links TRBV6-2 or TRBV6-3 to TRBJ2-1; 11 positions agree with TRBD2. Germline loops: CDR1 MNHEY, CDR2 SVGEGT. The V and J ends lost 6 bases and 7 bases, in that order; junction bases with no gene match: 14. The CDR3 length is 17 residues. The CDR3 region has the DNA TGTGCCAGCAGCCTTGGAGTAGCGGGAGGGCCTAGGAATGAGCAGTTCTTC. Translation: CASSLGVAGGPRNEQFF.

This clonotype was picked up many times. V and J are TRBV3-1 and TRBJ2-5, with 7 positions matching TRBD1. With V trimmed by 3 bases and J by 1 base, 8 bases remained unmatched. The CDR3 length is 16 residues. Germline CDR1 LGHDT, CDR2 YNNKEL (reference sequence). The CDR3 region has the DNA TGTGCCAGCAGCCATGCTCTCGGGGACAGCCAAGAGACCCAGTACTTC. Translated, it gives CASSHALGDSQETQYF.

This clonotype appeared many times. The chain combines TRBV20-1 with TRBJ2-5; 9 bases match TRBD2. CDR1 is DFQATT and CDR2 is SNEGSKA in the germline V gene (reference sequence). CDR3 length: 13 residues. This chain's CDR3 is CRGSSGSRETQYF. The CDR3 DNA follows: TGCAGGGGGAGTAGCGGGAGTAGGGAGACCCAGTACTTC.

The rearrangement joins TRBV7-9 to TRBJ2-7, with D possibly TRBD1 on 6 matching bases. The V end was cut by 5 bases, the J end by 5 bases, with 10 bases between. The CDR3 length is 12 residues. Per germline, CDR1 SEHNR and CDR2 FQNEAQ (reference sequence). CDR3 amino acids: CASSPRDNEQYF. The CDR3 DNA reads as TGTGCCAGCAGCCCCCGGGACAACGAGCAGTACTTC.

In this sample, this clonotype turned up many times. The gene calls are TRBV27 and TRBJ1-1, with D possibly matching TRBD1 (6 bases). CDR3 length: 14 residues. Trimming removed 5 bases from V and 0 bases from J, with 10 bases in between. Germline V gene lookup returns CDR1 MNHEY and CDR2 SMNVEV (reference sequence). CDR3 region: CASSPRGMNTEAFF. CDR3 DNA: TGTGCCAGCAGTCCCAGGGGTATGAACACTGAAGCTTTCTTT.

At least ten counts were recorded for this clonotype. The gene calls are TRBV7-8 and TRBJ2-7; unclear D gene. From germline, CDR1 is SGHVS and CDR2 FQNEAQ. The CDR3 length is 14 residues. V gave up 1 base and J gave up 6 bases, with 13 bases separating them. The CDR3 DNA sequence: TGTGCCAGCAGCTTAGTGGCCGGGCAATCCGAGCAGTACTTC. As protein: CASSLVAGQSEQYF.

By proportion, this clonotype is medium-sized. The chain combines TRBV5-6 with TRBJ2-1; 8 nucleotides align to TRBD2. V lost 4 bases to trimming and J lost 7 bases; unmatched junction nucleotides: 13. CDR1 is SGHDT and CDR2 is YYEEEE in the germline V gene. This CDR3 is built from 16 residues. In DNA form, the CDR3 reads TGTGCCAGCAGCCACGACTCACCGGGACTAGGTAATGAGCAGTTCTTC. As protein: CASSHDSPGLGNEQFF.

The chain has TRBV9 and TRBJ2-1, with 9 bases identical to TRBD2. CDR1 is SGDLS and CDR2 is YYNGEE in the germline V gene. The V gene end was trimmed by 0 bases and the J gene end by 7 bases; junction bases not matched to a gene: 11. The CDR3 loop spans 17 amino acids. The CDR3 DNA follows: TGTGCCAGCAGCGTAGGGGTTAGGGCGGGAGGGGAAAATGAGCAGTTCTTC. Translated, it gives CASSVGVRAGGENEQFF.

This clonotype was seen ten or more times. The genes are TRBV28 and TRBJ2-1; 9 positions agree with TRBD1. Trimming at V came to 5 bases and at J to 4 bases, leaving 9 bases not matched to a gene. Germline V gene data show CDR1 as MDHEN and CDR2 as SYDVKM. The CDR3 spans 16 residues. CDR3 sequence: CASSPWTGERYNEQFF. The CDR3, as DNA: TGTGCCAGCAGTCCTTGGACAGGGGAAAGGTACAATGAGCAGTTCTTC.

This clonotype occurred a few times. CDR3 sequence reads: CASSAIGGGITGELFF. The CDR3 nucleotides are TGTGCCAGCAGTGCAATTGGTGGAGGGATCACCGGGGAGCTGTTTTTT. The V gene is TRBV2, the J gene TRBJ2-2; TRBD2 might be the D (6 bases). Germline values: CDR1 SNHLY, CDR2 FYNNEI. The CDR3 spans 16 residues. Trimming left V 4 bases short and J 4 bases short, with 16 bases between.

This clonotype has just a few counts. J is TRBJ1-2 and V is TRBV7-9, with TRBD1 identical over 9 bases. After removal of 5 bases from V and 4 bases from J, the junction contained 8 bases not matched to a gene. The CDR3 contains 15 residues. Looked up from germline, CDR1 is SEHNR and CDR2 is FQNEAQ (reference sequence). In DNA, the CDR3 is TGTGCCAGCAGCGTAGACAGGGGGGGATTCTATGGCTACACCTTC. This gives the protein CASSVDRGGFYGYTF.

The table lists this clonotype with many counts. The chain recombines TRBV24-1 with TRBJ2-3, with TRBD2 identical over 10 bases. The CDR3 runs to 15 residues. V was pared by 5 bases and J by 7 bases, with 8 bases of the junction left unmatched. Germline V CDR1 and CDR2: KGHDR, SFDVKD. CDR3 in amino acids: CATSAASGRENTQYF. The DNA for the CDR3 is TGTGCCACCAGTGCGGCTAGCGGGAGAGAAAATACGCAGTATTTT.

The table lists this clonotype with many counts. It is unclear where the CDR3 begins or ends on the DNA, so no DNA is shown, and the CDR3 is as TCRdb lists it. The genes are TRBV30 and TRBJ2-7; TRBD1 reflects the table's D call only, with no check against the DNA. From its first to its last residue, the CDR3 has 12 amino acids. CDR1 is GTSNPN and CDR2 is SVGIG in the germline V gene (reference sequence). CDR3 loop: CAWSVGEGAEDF.

In this sample, this clonotype turned up many times. The chain carries TRBV20-1 and TRBJ2-1, with TRBD2 identical over 13 bases. Germline V lookup: CDR1 DFQATT, CDR2 SNEGSKA (reference sequence). The CDR3 has 16 residues. With 5 bases clipped from V and 7 bases from J, the junction kept 11 bases outside the gene matches. CDR3 region: CSADSGLAGVSNEQFF. The CDR3 nucleotides read TGCAGTGCTGATTCCGGACTAGCGGGAGTCTCTAATGAGCAGTTCTTC.

This clonotype was seen many times. CDR3 DNA: TGTGCCAGCTCACGGTACGGGGGTGAGGCCTACGAGCAGTACTTC. This translates into CASSRYGGEAYEQYF. The chain recombines TRBV18 with TRBJ2-7, with a tentative D call TRBD2 (6 bases). Germline V gives CDR1 KGHSH, CDR2 LQKENI. Trimming left V 4 bases short and J 2 bases short, with 15 bases between. The CDR3 extends over 15 amino acids.

This clonotype was counted between two and nine times. The chain combines TRBV6-4 with TRBJ1-1; no clear D gene. Germline V CDR1 and CDR2: MRHNA, SNTAGT. The V end was cut by 6 bases, the J end by 12 bases, with 14 bases between. The length of the CDR3 is 11 residues. The CDR3 protein is CASRGNGGSFF. CDR3 in DNA: TGTGCCAGCAGGGGAAACGGAGGGTCTTTCTTT.

V and J are TRBV9 and TRBJ2-2; the D gene is possibly TRBD2 (6 bases). This CDR3 region has 14 residues. Trimming cost V 3 bases and J 7 bases, with 13 bases left between them. CDR1 and CDR2 from the germline V gene are SGDLS and YYNGEE. CDR3 region: CASSAGTGVGELFF. The CDR3 DNA reads as TGTGCCAGCAGCGCCGGGACGGGGGTCGGGGAGCTGTTTTTT.

The chain combines TRBV5-1 with TRBJ2-3; 8 nucleotides line up with TRBD2. V shed 4 bases, J shed 2 bases, and the junction held 12 bases outside the gene matches. Germline V lookup: CDR1 SGHRS, CDR2 YFSETQ. The CDR3 sequence is 17 residues long. The CDR3 reads CASSIFGAGGFTDTQYF. DNA for the CDR3: TGCGCCAGCAGCATCTTCGGGGCGGGAGGTTTCACAGATACGCAGTATTTT.